This T cell receptor beta chain was identified during a study of blood T cell repertoires in COVID-19. The method was immunoSEQ multiplex PCR; TCRdb's version includes in-frame clones alone and lacks a portion of them. The table includes nearly 250,000 clones, more than 75% detected once. Germline loops: CDR1 SGHAT, CDR2 FQNNGV. V was clipped by 3 bases and J by 5 bases; unmatched bases: 0. The CDR3 is 12 residues long. The receptor was derived from a woman between 45 and 65 years old who had recovered from COVID-19. The chain joins TRBV11-2 to TRBJ2-5, with TRBD2 matching 7 bases. Sequenced input: PBMCs or T cells enriched from blood (not recorded which). Written as DNA, the CDR3 is TGTGCCAGCAGCTTTAGCGGGGAGACCCAGTACTTC. Its protein product is CASSFSGETQYF.